A single sample is the source of the 18 T cell receptor beta chains below, sequenced in a study of CD8+ T cells in alopecia areata (dated by TCRdb to 2017 to 2018). The treatment or condition label of this sample denotes: oral pan-JAK inhibitor, 5-10 mg twice daily. The library came from the immunoSEQ multiplex PCR assay. To provide template for TCR sequencing, every sample had RNA extracted and reverse transcribed into cDNA. Here the immuneACCESS table is served through TCRdb, limited to in-frame sequences with V and J called. Missing clones are a known gap in these copies; in checked studies unresolved V genes cover under half, and the rest lacks a known reason. In this sample the table shows about 97,000 clones, 60% of which occur a single time. Of the sample, 16% is held by the ten largest clones. Sequencing was performed on CD8+ T cells sorted from blood, taken at approximately week 60, from a patient treated with tofacitinib. Receptors were obtained from a human donor with alopecia areata.

The chain recombines TRBV13 with TRBJ1-2; the D gene is possibly TRBD1 (5 bases). This CDR3 is 16 amino acids long. Trimming stripped 3 bases from V and 2 bases from J, with 16 bases between. Germline-derived CDR1 and CDR2 are PRHDT and FYEKMQ (reference sequence). In nucleotides, the CDR3 is TGTGCCAGCAGCTTGAGGGAAGGTTGGGGGAACTATGGCTACACCTTC. Protein product: CASSLREGWGNYGYTF.

The chain is built from TRBV30 and TRBJ2-1; D remains ambiguous. The length of the CDR3 is 13 residues. CDR1 is GTSNPN and CDR2 is SVGIG in the germline V gene (reference sequence). Trimming pared 5 bases from V and 0 bases from J, leaving 8 bases between. The CDR3 region is CAWAESSYNEQFF. CDR3 sequence (DNA): TGTGCCTGGGCGGAGAGCTCCTACAATGAGCAGTTCTTC. Using reference TRBV30 and TRBJ2-1 for the parts outside the CDR3, the full variable domain is SQTIHQWPATLVQPVGSPLSLECTVEGTSNPNLYWYRQAAGRGLQLLFYSVGIGQISSEVPQNLSASRPQDRQFILSSKKLLLSDSGFYLCAWAESSYNEQFFGPGTRLTVL.

This rearrangement joins TRBV29-1 to TRBJ1-2, with 9 bases lining up with TRBD1. CDR3 length: 15 amino acids. The V and J ends lost 0 bases and 5 bases, in that order; junction bases with no gene match: 7. Germline CDR1 SQVTM, CDR2 ANQGSEA. CDR3 bases: TGCAGCGTTGAAGATTCCGGGACAGGGAATTATGGCTACACCTTC. Encoded protein: CSVEDSGTGNYGYTF.

The chain combines TRBV7-8 with TRBJ2-6, with a weak D call TRBD2 (6 bases). Germline loops: CDR1 SGHVS, CDR2 FQNEAQ. The CDR3 contains 18 residues. Trimming took 5 bases from V and 1 from J, leaving 18 bases between them. CDR3 DNA: TGTGCCAGCAGCACCGAAACGGGGGAACTATCTGGGGCCAACGTCCTGACTTTC. Translating it yields CASSTETGELSGANVLTF.

A word on this clone: Other DNA sequences in the sample encode the same CDR3. CDR3 DNA sequence: TGTGCCAGCACCCCCGGCGTAAACTATGGCTACACCTTC. Protein sequence: CASTPGVNYGYTF. This chain uses TRBV6-5 with TRBJ1-2; D is ambiguous. The CDR3 covers 13 residues. V was trimmed by 7 bases and J by 2 bases, leaving 11 bases between them. CDR1 and CDR2 (germline): MNHEY, SVGAGI.

Concerning this clone: The same CDR3 can be traced to other DNA sequences in this sample. V and J are TRBV5-1 and TRBJ2-7; no reliable D call. CDR3 length: 13 residues. V gave up 4 bases and J gave up 0 bases, with 8 bases separating them. The germline CDR1 and CDR2 sequences are SGHRS and YFSETQ. CDR3 sequence reads: CASSLDLSYEQYF. DNA for the CDR3: TGCGCCAGCAGCCTGGACCTCTCCTACGAGCAGTACTTC.

V usage is TRBV4-1 and J usage is TRBJ2-3; D remains ambiguous. This CDR3 is built from 12 residues. V lost 6 bases, J lost 7 bases, and 11 bases lay in between. CDR1 is MGHRA and CDR2 is YSYEKL in the germline V gene. CDR3 coding DNA: TGCGCCAGCAGTCCGTTTGGGAATACGCAGTATTTT. Amino acids: CASSPFGNTQYF.

The V call is TRBV5-1, the J call TRBJ2-5, with 8 bases fitting TRBD2. Germline V CDR1 and CDR2: SGHRS, YFSETQ. The V gene end was trimmed by 6 bases and the J gene end by 1 base; junction bases not matched to a gene: 5. The CDR3 extends over 14 amino acids. CDR3 sequence reads: CASTAGGSQETQYF. The CDR3 bases are TGCGCCAGCACCGCGGGGGGCTCCCAAGAGACCCAGTACTTC.

V is TRBV29-1 and J is TRBJ1-2; D not certain. Deletions cut 5 bases from V and 2 bases from J, with 12 bases between. The germline V gene has CDR1 SQVTM and CDR2 ANQGSEA. This CDR3 is 13 amino acids long. DNA of the CDR3: TGCAGCGTTCCGATTCAGGCCAACTATGGCTACACCTTC. Protein sequence: CSVPIQANYGYTF. Complete variable domain (other parts from reference TRBV29-1 and TRBJ1-2): SAVISQKPSRDICQRGTSLTIQCQVDSQVTMMFWYRQQPGQSLTLIATANQGSEATYESGFVIDKFPISRPNLTFSTLTVSNMSPEDSSIYLCSVPIQANYGYTFGSGTRLTVV.

The chain is built from TRBV9 and TRBJ2-7, with 8 bases that match TRBD1. J lost 2 bases, V lost 5 bases, and 6 bases had no gene match. This CDR3 contains 14 residues. Germline V gene sequence: CDR1 SGDLS, CDR2 YYNGEE. CDR3 bases: TGTGCCAGCAGTTTAGGACAGGGCGCCTACGAGCAGTACTTC. It yields the protein CASSLGQGAYEQYF.

This clone occurred a few times. The rearrangement joins TRBV5-1 to TRBJ1-2, with a tentative D call TRBD1 (6 bases). V was pared by 0 bases and J by 6 bases, with 12 bases between. Germline V gene data show CDR1 as SGHRS and CDR2 as YFSETQ. The CDR3 loop spans 14 amino acids. The CDR3 sequence: CASSLGAGVDGYTF. The CDR3 nucleotides read TGCGCCAGCAGCTTGGGCGCAGGGGTCGATGGCTACACCTTC.

The rearrangement uses TRBV5-1 and TRBJ1-1; TRBD1 aligns across 7 bases. The CDR3 spans 14 residues. Germline lookup yields CDR1 SGHRS and CDR2 YFSETQ. The J segment lost 3 bases and the V segment lost 5 bases, leaving 7 bases of the junction unmatched. Here the CDR3 reads CASSPRQGHTEAFF. CDR3 sequence (DNA): TGCGCCAGCAGTCCGAGACAGGGACACACTGAAGCTTTCTTT.

V usage is TRBV4-2 and J usage is TRBJ2-2, with D unclear. CDR1 and CDR2 (germline): LGHNA, YNFKEQ. The CDR3 is made up of 14 amino acids. V lost 4 bases and J lost 1, with 7 bases in between. The CDR3 spells CASSPALNTGELFF. The CDR3 bases are TGTGCCAGCAGCCCTGCACTGAACACCGGGGAGCTGTTTTTT.

The chain links TRBV7-9 to TRBJ2-7; tentatively, D is TRBD1 (6 bases). V was pared by 5 bases and J by 0 bases, with 14 bases between. CDR1 SEHNR and CDR2 FQNEAQ come from the germline V gene (reference sequence). The CDR3 loop spans 15 amino acids. The CDR3 protein is CASSAGVRTSYEQYF. The CDR3 nucleotides read TGTGCCAGCAGCGCAGGGGTCCGCACCTCCTACGAGCAGTACTTC.

This sequence joins TRBV9 and TRBJ2-2; D remains unclear. CDR1 is SGDLS, CDR2 YYNGEE, per germline. V lost 7 bases and J 6 bases, leaving 19 bases between the germline ends. CDR3 length: 15 amino acids. CDR3 amino acids: CASDGSSPRSGELFF. In DNA, the CDR3 is TGTGCCAGCGATGGCTCTTCCCCCAGGTCCGGGGAGCTGTTTTTT. Full variable domain (outside the CDR3, taken from reference TRBV9 and TRBJ2-2): DSGVTQTPKHLITATGQRVTLRCSPRSGDLSVYWYQQSLDQGLQFLIQYYNGEERAKGNILERFSAQQFPDLHSELNLSSLELGDSALYFCASDGSSPRSGELFFGEGSRLTVL.

V is TRBV2 and J is TRBJ2-3; 9 bases are a match to TRBD1. The J segment lost 0 bases and the V segment lost 6 bases, leaving 4 bases of the junction unmatched. The V gene's germline CDR1 is SNHLY and CDR2 FYNNEI. The CDR3 consists of 15 residues. The CDR3 DNA reads TGTGCCAGCAGGGACAGGGGTCCTAGCACAGATACGCAGTATTTT. Its protein is CASRDRGPSTDTQYF.

CDR3 sequence: CSVVGTGDNQPQHF. As DNA, the CDR3 is TGCAGCGTCGTCGGGACAGGGGACAATCAGCCCCAGCATTTT. This chain links TRBV29-1 with TRBJ1-5; 10 nucleotides match TRBD1. Per the germline V gene, CDR1 is SQVTM and CDR2 is ANQGSEA. This CDR3 is 14 amino acids long. Losses at the gene ends were 6 bases for V and 3 bases for J; bases not matched to a gene: 5. The complete variable domain, with remaining parts taken from reference TRBV29-1 and TRBJ1-5, reads SAVISQKPSRDICQRGTSLTIQCQVDSQVTMMFWYRQQPGQSLTLIATANQGSEATYESGFVIDKFPISRPNLTFSTLTVSNMSPEDSSIYLCSVVGTGDNQPQHFGDGTRLSIL.

The CDR3 DNA reads as TGTGCCAGCAGCCAAGCCCGATGGACAGGCTACACCTTC. Protein product: CASSQARWTGYTF. This chain uses TRBV4-2 with TRBJ1-2; the D gene is possibly TRBD1 (5 bases). The CDR3 is 13 residues long. In germline, CDR1 is LGHNA, CDR2 YNFKEQ. Trimming took 1 base from V and 8 from J, leaving 11 bases between them.